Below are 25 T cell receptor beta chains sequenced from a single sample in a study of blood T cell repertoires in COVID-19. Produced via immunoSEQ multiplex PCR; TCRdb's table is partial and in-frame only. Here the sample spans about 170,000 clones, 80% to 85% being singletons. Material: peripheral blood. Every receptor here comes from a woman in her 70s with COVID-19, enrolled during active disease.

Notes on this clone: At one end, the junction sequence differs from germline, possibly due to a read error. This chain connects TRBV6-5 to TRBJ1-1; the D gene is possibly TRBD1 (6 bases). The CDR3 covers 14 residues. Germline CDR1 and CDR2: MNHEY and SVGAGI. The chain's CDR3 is CASSYLTGNSEAFF. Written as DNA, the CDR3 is TGTGCCAGCAGTTACCTCACAGGGAACTCTGAAGCTTTCTTT.

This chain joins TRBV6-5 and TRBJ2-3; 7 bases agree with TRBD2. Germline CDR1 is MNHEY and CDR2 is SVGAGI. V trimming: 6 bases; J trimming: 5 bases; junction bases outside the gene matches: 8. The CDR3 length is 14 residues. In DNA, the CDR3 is TGTGCCAGCAGGATCCGGGACTACAAAGATACGCAGTATTTT. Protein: CASRIRDYKDTQYF.

CDR3 sequence (DNA): TGTGCCAGCTCCGCCGGGACAGGGGAGATGGGTGAAGCTTTCTTT. This gives the protein CASSAGTGEMGEAFF. The rearrangement links TRBV5-4 to TRBJ1-1, with TRBD1 matching over 10 bases. The CDR3 extends over 15 amino acids. The V and J ends lost 7 bases and 7 bases, in that order; junction bases with no gene match: 13. Germline V gene sequence: CDR1 SGHNT, CDR2 YYREEE (reference sequence).

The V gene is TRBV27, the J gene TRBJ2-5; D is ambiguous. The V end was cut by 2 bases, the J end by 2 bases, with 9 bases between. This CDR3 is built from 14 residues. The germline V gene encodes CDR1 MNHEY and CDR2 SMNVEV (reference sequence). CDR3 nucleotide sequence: TGTGCCAGCAGTTTAGGGCTTAATCAAGAGACCCAGTACTTC. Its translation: CASSLGLNQETQYF.

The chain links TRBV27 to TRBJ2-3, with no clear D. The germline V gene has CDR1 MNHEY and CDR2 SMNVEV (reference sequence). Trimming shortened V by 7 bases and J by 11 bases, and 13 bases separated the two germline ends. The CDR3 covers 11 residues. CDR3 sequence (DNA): TGTGCCAGCAATACGGGTGGAAGGCAGTATTTT. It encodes CASNTGGRQYF.

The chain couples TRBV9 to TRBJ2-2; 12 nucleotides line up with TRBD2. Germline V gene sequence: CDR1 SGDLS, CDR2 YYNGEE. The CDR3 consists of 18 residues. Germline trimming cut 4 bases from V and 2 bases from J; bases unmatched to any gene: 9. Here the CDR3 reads CASSTTSGGRDNTGELFF. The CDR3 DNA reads TGTGCCAGCAGCACAACTAGCGGGGGGCGTGATAACACCGGGGAGCTGTTTTTT.

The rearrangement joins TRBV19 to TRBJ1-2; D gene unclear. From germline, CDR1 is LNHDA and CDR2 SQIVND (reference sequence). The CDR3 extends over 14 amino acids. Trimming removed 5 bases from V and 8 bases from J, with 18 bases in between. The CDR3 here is CASSHLGETGGYTF. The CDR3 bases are TGTGCCAGTAGTCATCTCGGGGAAACGGGCGGCTACACCTTC.

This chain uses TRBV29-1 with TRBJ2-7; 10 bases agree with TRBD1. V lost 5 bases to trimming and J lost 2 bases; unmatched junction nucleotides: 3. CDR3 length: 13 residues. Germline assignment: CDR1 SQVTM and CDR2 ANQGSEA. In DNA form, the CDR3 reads TGCAGCGTTCAGACAGGGGGCCCCTACGAGCAGTACTTC. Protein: CSVQTGGPYEQYF.

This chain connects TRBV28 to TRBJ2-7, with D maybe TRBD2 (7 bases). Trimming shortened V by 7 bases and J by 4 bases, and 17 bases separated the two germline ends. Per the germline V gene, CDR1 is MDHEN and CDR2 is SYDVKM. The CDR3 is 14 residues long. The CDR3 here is CASTTTRGGYEQYF. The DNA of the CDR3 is TGTGCCAGCACAACAACCAGGGGAGGGTACGAGCAGTACTTC.

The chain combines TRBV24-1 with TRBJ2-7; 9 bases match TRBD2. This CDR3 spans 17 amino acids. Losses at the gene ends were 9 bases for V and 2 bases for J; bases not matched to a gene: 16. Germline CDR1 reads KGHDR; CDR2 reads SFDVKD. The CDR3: CATGRASGASAAYEQYV. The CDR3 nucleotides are TGTGCCACCGGACGGGCTAGCGGGGCCTCCGCAGCCTACGAGCAGTACGTC.

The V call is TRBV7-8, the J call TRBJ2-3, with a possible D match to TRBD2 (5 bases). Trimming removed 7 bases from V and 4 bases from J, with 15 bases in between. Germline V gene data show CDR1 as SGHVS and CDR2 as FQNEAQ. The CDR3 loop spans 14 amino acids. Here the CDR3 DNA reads TGTGCCAGCACCCCGGACCGAGCGGCAGATACGCAGTATTTT. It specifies CASTPDRAADTQYF.

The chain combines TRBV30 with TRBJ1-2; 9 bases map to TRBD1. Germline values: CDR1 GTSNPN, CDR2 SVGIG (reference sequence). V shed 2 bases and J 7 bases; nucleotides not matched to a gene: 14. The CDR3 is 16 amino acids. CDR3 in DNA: TGTGCCTGGAGTCTCACTCCGACAGGGGGGGATAGTGGCTACACCTTC. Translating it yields CAWSLTPTGGDSGYTF.

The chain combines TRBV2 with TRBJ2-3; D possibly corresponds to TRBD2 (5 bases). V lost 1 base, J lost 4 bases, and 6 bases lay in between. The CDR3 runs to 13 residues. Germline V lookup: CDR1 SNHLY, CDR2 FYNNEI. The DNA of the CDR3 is TGTGCCAGCAGTGAAGACGGGGCAGATACGCAGTATTTT. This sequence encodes CASSEDGADTQYF. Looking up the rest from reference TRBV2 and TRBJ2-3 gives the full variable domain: EPEVTQTPSHQVTQMGQEVILRCVPISNHLYFYWYRQILGQKVEFLVSFYNNEISEKSEIFDDQFSVERPDGSNFTLKIRSTKLEDSAMYFCASSEDGADTQYFGPGTRLTVL.

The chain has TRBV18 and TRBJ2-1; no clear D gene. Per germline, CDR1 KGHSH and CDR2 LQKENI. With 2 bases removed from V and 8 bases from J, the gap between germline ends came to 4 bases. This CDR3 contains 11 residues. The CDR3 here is CASSPIDEQFF. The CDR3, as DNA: TGTGCCAGCTCACCAATCGATGAGCAGTTCTTC.

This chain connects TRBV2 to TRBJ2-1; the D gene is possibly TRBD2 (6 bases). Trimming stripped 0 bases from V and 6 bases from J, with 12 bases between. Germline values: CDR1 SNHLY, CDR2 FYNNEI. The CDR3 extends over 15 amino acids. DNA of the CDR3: TGTGCCAGCAGTGAAGCGCCTCGGGGGAGCAATGAGCAGTTCTTC. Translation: CASSEAPRGSNEQFF. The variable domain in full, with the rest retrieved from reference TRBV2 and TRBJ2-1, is EPEVTQTPSHQVTQMGQEVILRCVPISNHLYFYWYRQILGQKVEFLVSFYNNEISEKSEIFDDQFSVERPDGSNFTLKIRSTKLEDSAMYFCASSEAPRGSNEQFFGPGTRLTVL.

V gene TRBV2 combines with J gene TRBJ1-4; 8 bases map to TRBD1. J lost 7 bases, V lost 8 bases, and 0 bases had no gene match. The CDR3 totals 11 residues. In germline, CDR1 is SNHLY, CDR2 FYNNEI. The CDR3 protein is CASDRGEKLFF. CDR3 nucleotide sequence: TGTGCCAGCGACAGGGGTGAAAAACTGTTTTTT. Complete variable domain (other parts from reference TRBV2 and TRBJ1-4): EPEVTQTPSHQVTQMGQEVILRCVPISNHLYFYWYRQILGQKVEFLVSFYNNEISEKSEIFDDQFSVERPDGSNFTLKIRSTKLEDSAMYFCASDRGEKLFFGSGTQLSVL.

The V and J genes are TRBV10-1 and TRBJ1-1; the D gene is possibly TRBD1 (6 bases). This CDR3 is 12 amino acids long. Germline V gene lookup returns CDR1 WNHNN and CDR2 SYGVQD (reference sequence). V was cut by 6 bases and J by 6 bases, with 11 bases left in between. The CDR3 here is CASSSGVSEAFF. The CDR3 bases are TGCGCCAGCAGCTCAGGGGTTTCTGAAGCTTTCTTT.

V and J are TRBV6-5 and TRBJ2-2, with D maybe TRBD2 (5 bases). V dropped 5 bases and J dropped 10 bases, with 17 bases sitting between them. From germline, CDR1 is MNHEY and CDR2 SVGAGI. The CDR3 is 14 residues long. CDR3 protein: CASSHRGLRVELFF. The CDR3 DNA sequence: TGTGCCAGCAGTCACCGTGGACTCAGAGTGGAGCTGTTTTTT.

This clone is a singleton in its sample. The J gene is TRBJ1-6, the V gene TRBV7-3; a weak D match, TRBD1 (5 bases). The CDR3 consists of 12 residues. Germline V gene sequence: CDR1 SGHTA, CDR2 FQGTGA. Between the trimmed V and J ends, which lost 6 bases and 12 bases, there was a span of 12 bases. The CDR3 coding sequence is TGTGCCAGCAGTCAGACCGGGGGACCCCTCCACTTT. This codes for CASSQTGGPLHF.

The CDR3 region is CASSRGATGEQYF. The CDR3 DNA follows: TGTGCCAGCAGTAGAGGAGCCACGGGAGAGCAGTACTTC. This chain joins TRBV12-3 or TRBV12-4 and TRBJ2-7, with D perhaps TRBD2 (5 bases). The CDR3 loop spans 13 amino acids. Trimming stripped 5 bases from V and 7 bases from J, with 15 bases between.

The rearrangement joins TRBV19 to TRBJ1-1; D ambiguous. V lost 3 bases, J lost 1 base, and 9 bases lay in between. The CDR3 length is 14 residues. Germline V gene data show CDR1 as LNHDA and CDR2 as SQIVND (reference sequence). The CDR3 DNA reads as TGTGCCAGTAGTATTCCGAGGGAGAACACTGAAGCTTTCTTT. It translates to CASSIPRENTEAFF.

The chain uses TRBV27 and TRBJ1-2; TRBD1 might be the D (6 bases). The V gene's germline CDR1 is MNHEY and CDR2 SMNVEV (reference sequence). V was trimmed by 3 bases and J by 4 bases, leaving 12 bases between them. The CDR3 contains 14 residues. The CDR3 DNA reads TGTGCCAGCAGTTTTGGGGGCGGTGGCTATGGCTACACCTTC. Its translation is CASSFGGGGYGYTF.

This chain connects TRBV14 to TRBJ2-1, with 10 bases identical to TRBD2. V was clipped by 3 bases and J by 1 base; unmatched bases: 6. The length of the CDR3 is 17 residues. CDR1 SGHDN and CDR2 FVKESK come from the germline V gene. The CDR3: CASSQGSGRVSYNEQFF. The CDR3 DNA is TGTGCCAGCAGCCAGGGGAGCGGGAGGGTGTCCTACAATGAGCAGTTCTTC.

CDR3 in amino acids: CASSPGTGPRGYTF. The CDR3 DNA follows: TGTGCCAGCTCACCCGGGACAGGGCCACGGGGCTACACCTTC. The chain joins TRBV18 to TRBJ1-2, with 9 bases aligning to TRBD1. Unmatched junction bases numbered 7, after V lost 3 bases and J lost 8 bases. Germline lookup yields CDR1 KGHSH and CDR2 LQKENI. This CDR3 region has 14 residues.

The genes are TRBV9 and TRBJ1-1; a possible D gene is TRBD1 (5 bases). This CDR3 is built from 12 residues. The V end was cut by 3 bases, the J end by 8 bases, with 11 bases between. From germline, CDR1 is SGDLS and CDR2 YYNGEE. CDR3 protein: CASSATRGEAFF. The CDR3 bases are TGTGCCAGCAGCGCAACAAGGGGAGAAGCTTTCTTT.